The 10 T cell receptor beta chains below were found in one sample sequenced in a study of memory CD4+ T cells and cytomegalovirus serostatus. Single viable CD3+CD4+CD8-CD45RO+ cells were sorted as the memory CD4+ T cells. Sequenced by immunoSEQ multiplex PCR; TCRdb stores in-frame clones only, minus some. The sample lists 25,000 to 40,000 clones, roughly 80% seen once, with 0.63% in the top ten. The specimen was memory CD4+ T cells from blood. The receptors stem from an adult in good health and CMV-seronegative. Some clones in this sample may be carry-over from other donors' samples.

V is TRBV2 and J is TRBJ1-6; no clear D gene. The ends were cut back, 6 bases at V and 6 bases at J, with 12 bases in the middle. Germline CDR1 and CDR2: SNHLY and FYNNEI. The CDR3 is 14 amino acids. CDR3 protein: CASREFGLNSPLHF. The CDR3 region has the DNA TGTGCCAGCAGGGAATTCGGACTTAATTCACCCCTCCACTTT.

The genes are TRBV11-2 and TRBJ2-7, with TRBD1 identical over 7 bases. The V gene's germline CDR1 is SGHAT and CDR2 FQNNGV. V was clipped by 1 base and J by 2 bases; unmatched bases: 5. The CDR3 consists of 15 residues. CDR3 in amino acids: CASSLVWDSTYEQYF. The CDR3 DNA reads TGTGCCAGCAGCTTAGTGTGGGACAGCACCTACGAGCAGTACTTC.

A few counts support this clone. The V gene is TRBV4-3, the J gene TRBJ1-1; D is possibly TRBD1 (6 bases). The V end lost 3 bases, the J end lost 0 bases, and 14 bases lay between the germline ends. The CDR3 is 16 residues long. In germline, CDR1 is LGHNA, CDR2 YSLEER. The DNA for the CDR3 is TGCGCCAGCAGCCATACGACAGGCCCCATGAACACTGAAGCTTTCTTT. Its translation: CASSHTTGPMNTEAFF.

The rearrangement uses TRBV5-6 and TRBJ1-2, with 10 bases matching TRBD1. Germline V gives CDR1 SGHDT, CDR2 YYEEEE. There are 14 residues in the CDR3. J lost 2 bases, V lost 4 bases, and 2 bases had no gene match. This CDR3 reads CASSQTGGNYGYTF. CDR3 sequence (DNA): TGTGCCAGCAGCCAGACAGGGGGCAACTATGGCTACACCTTC.

This sequence joins TRBV28 and TRBJ1-2, with TRBD1 as a possible D gene (6 bases). The CDR3 contains 13 residues. V lost 6 bases and J lost 6, with 14 bases in between. Germline V CDR1 and CDR2: MDHEN, SYDVKM. CDR3 coding DNA: TGTGCCAGCAGACCCCCGGGGGCGAATGGCTACACCTTC. Encoded protein: CASRPPGANGYTF.

The V call is TRBV28, the J call TRBJ1-2; TRBD1 aligns across 9 bases. The V gene's germline CDR1 is MDHEN and CDR2 SYDVKM. This CDR3 is 14 amino acids long. Trimming took 5 bases from V and 2 from J; bases not matched to a gene: 3. The CDR3 DNA is TGTGCCAGCAGTCCTGGACAGGGGAACTATGGCTACACCTTC. It specifies CASSPGQGNYGYTF.

The J gene is TRBJ2-1, the V gene TRBV11-3, with D uncertain. This CDR3 has 15 amino acids. Trimming took off 0 bases at V and 0 bases at J, with 6 bases between the two ends. Germline CDR1 is SGHNT and CDR2 is YENEEA. The CDR3 region is CASSLETSSYNEQFF. For the CDR3, the DNA is TGTGCCAGCAGCTTAGAGACCAGCTCCTACAATGAGCAGTTCTTC.

This clone was seen a few times. The CDR3 is CATKPGQGGNQPQHF. As DNA, the CDR3 is TGTGCCACCAAACCGGGACAGGGAGGCAATCAGCCCCAGCATTTT. This chain connects TRBV19 to TRBJ1-5; 9 nucleotides line up with TRBD1. This CDR3 is built from 15 residues. Germline CDR1 is LNHDA and CDR2 is SQIVND (reference sequence). J lost 2 bases, V lost 10 bases, and 9 bases had no gene match.

The CDR3 spells CASSLSGRSTEAFF. CDR3 sequence (DNA): TGTGCCAGCAGCTTGTCCGGGAGGAGCACTGAAGCTTTCTTT. The J gene is TRBJ1-1, the V gene TRBV5-5; no reliable D call. The CDR3 length is 14 residues. Germline lookup yields CDR1 SGHKS and CDR2 YYEKEE (reference sequence). The germline V and J ends were trimmed by 1 base and 4 bases, with 11 bases remaining between them.

The chain is built from TRBV30 and TRBJ1-3; the D gene is possibly TRBD1 (5 bases). This CDR3 has 13 residues. Trimming removed 1 base at V and 4 bases at J, with 8 bases between. CDR1 is GTSNPN, CDR2 SVGIG, per germline (reference sequence). CDR3 region: CAWSAGWGNTIYF. CDR3 in DNA: TGTGCCTGGAGTGCAGGGTGGGGAAACACCATATATTTT.